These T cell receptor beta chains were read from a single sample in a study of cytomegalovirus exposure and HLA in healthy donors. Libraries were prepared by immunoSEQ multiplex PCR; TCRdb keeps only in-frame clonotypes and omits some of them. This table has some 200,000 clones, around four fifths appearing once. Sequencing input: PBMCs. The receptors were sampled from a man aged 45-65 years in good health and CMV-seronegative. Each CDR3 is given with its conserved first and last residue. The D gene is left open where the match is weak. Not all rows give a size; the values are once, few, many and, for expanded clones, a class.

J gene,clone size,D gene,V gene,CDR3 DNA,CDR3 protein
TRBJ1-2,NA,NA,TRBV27,TGTGCCAGCAGGAAGACACGGGATATCTATGGCTACACCTTC,CASRKTRDIYGYTF
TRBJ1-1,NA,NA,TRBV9,TGTGCCAGCAGCGTACTGGGAGGGAACACTGAAGCTTTCTTT,CASSVLGGNTEAFF
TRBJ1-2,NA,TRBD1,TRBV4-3,TGCGCCAGCAGTCCCAAGATAAGGGACAGGGATTATGGCTACACCTTC,CASSPKIRDRDYGYTF
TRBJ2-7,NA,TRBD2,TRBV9,TGTGCCAGCAGCGTAACGGGGGGGGCCCGCGAGCAGTACTTC,CASSVTGGAREQYF
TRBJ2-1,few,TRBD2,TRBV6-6,TGTGCCAGCAGTTTCGGGACTAGCGGCAATGAGCAGTTCTTC,CASSFGTSGNEQFF
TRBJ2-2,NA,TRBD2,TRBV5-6,TGTGCCAGCAGCGAGCTTGGACTAGCCACGAACACCGGGGAGCTGTTTTTT,CASSELGLATNTGELFF
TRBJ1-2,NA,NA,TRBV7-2,TGTGCCAGCAGCTTAGCCAAGGGGCCTAACTATGGCTACACCTTC,CASSLAKGPNYGYTF
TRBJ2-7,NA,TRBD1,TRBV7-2,TGTGCCAGCAGCTTAGGAGGGACAGGTTACTCCTACGAGCAGTACTTC,CASSLGGTGYSYEQYF
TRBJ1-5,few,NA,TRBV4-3,TGCGCCAGCAGCCAAGATTTCCAGGGCGGTCAGCCCCAGCATTTT,CASSQDFQGGQPQHF
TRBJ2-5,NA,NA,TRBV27,TGTGCCAGCAGTTTTCGAAAGGGAGGAGAGACCCAGTACTTC,CASSFRKGGETQYF
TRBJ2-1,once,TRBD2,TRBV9,TGTGCCAGCAACCTACGGGGGGAGAACAATGAGCAGTTCTTC,CASNLRGENNEQFF
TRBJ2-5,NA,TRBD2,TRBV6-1,TGTGCCAGCAGTGAACCTAGCGGGAGGAAAGAGACCCAGTACTTC,CASSEPSGRKETQYF
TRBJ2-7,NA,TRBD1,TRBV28,TGTGCCAGCAGACAGACAGGGGTCGGCTCCTACGAGCAGTACTTC,CASRQTGVGSYEQYF
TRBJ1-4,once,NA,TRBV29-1,TGCAGCGTTTGGACAACCGAAAAACTGTTTTTT,CSVWTTEKLFF
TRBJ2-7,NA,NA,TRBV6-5,TGTGCCAGCAGTGAGACAGTCTACGAGCAGTACTTC,CASSETVYEQYF
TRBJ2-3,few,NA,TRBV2,TGTGCCAGCAGTGATCATTGGGCGACGACAGATACGCAGTATTTT,CASSDHWATTDTQYF
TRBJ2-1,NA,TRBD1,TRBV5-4,TGTGCCAGCAGCCAGGACAGGGCCACACACAATGAGCAGTTCTTC,CASSQDRATHNEQFF
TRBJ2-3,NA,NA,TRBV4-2,TGTGCCAGCAGCCAGGTCCCGGGAGCTAACACAGATACGCAGTATTTT,CASSQVPGANTDTQYF
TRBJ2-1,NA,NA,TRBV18,TGTGCCAGCTCACCACCTTCCAGACTAAGCTCCTACAATGAGCAGTTCTTC,CASSPPSRLSSYNEQFF
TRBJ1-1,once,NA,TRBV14,TGTGCCAGCAGCCAAGGAATTCACGAGCTTTCTGAAGCTTTCTTT,CASSQGIHELSEAFF
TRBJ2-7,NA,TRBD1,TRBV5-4,TGTGCCAGCAGCTTGGGGGGGACAGGGAGCTCCTACGAGCAGTACTTC,CASSLGGTGSSYEQYF
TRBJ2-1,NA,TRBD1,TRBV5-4,TGTGCCAGCAGCTTATCTCAGGGGGCTATGGATGAGCAGTTCTTC,CASSLSQGAMDEQFF